One sample yielded the 12 T cell receptor beta chains listed below, sequenced in a study of beta chain features in type 1 diabetes. Reverse transcribing all isolated RNA meant expressed TCRB transcripts were sequenced. Assay used: immunoSEQ multiplex PCR; TCRdb lists only in-frame clones, some missing. This sample has hundreds of thousands of clones, with 30% found just once. The sample was naive CD4+ T cells from blood. The receptor source for this set is a man aged 18 to 29 in good health.

The CDR3 sequence is CASSPIGDFEQFF. The CDR3 nucleotides read TGTGCCAGCTCACCCATTGGGGATTTTGAGCAGTTCTTC. The chain joins TRBV18 to TRBJ2-1; no clear D gene. V was cut by 3 bases and J by 9 bases, with 12 bases left in between. Germline V lookup: CDR1 KGHSH, CDR2 LQKENI. This CDR3 has 13 residues.

This chain joins TRBV28 and TRBJ2-4, with D hard to call. Germline V lookup: CDR1 MDHEN, CDR2 SYDVKM. This CDR3 contains 13 residues. The ends were cut back, 5 bases at V and 9 bases at J, with 14 bases in the middle. The CDR3 spells CASSDPAVGIQYF. DNA for the CDR3: TGTGCCAGCAGTGACCCGGCCGTAGGCATTCAGTACTTC. The whole variable domain, filled in from reference TRBV28 and TRBJ2-4, reads DVKVTQSSRYLVKRTGEKVFLECVQDMDHENMFWYRQDPGLGLRLIYFSYDVKMKEKGDIPEGYSVSREKKERFSLILESASTNQTSMYLCASSDPAVGIQYFGAGTRLSVL.

In its sample, this clone was seen a few times. V gene TRBV7-9 combines with J gene TRBJ2-5, with 7 bases that match TRBD2. The CDR3 extends over 14 amino acids. Germline values: CDR1 SEHNR, CDR2 FQNEAQ (reference sequence). Losses at the gene ends were 4 bases for V and 5 bases for J; bases not matched to a gene: 7. The CDR3, as DNA: TGTGCCAGCAGCTCGAAGCGCGGGGGTGAGACCCAGTACTTC. Amino acid sequence: CASSSKRGGETQYF.

In its sample, this clone was seen once. This chain connects TRBV4-1 to TRBJ1-2; TRBD1 matches at 7 bases. The CDR3 sequence is 14 residues long. Looked up from germline, CDR1 is MGHRA and CDR2 is YSYEKL. The J segment lost 2 bases and the V segment lost 4 bases, leaving 4 bases of the junction unmatched. The CDR3 sequence: CASSPLGQNYGYTF. The CDR3 DNA follows: TGCGCCAGCAGCCCCCTGGGACAGAACTATGGCTACACCTTC.

The chain couples TRBV27 to TRBJ2-6, with D possibly being TRBD1 (7 bases). The ends were cut back, 4 bases at V and 1 base at J, with 17 bases in the middle. CDR1 MNHEY and CDR2 SMNVEV come from the germline V gene (reference sequence). This CDR3 is 18 amino acids long. This chain's CDR3 is CASSSSDRTNSGANVLTF. CDR3 bases: TGTGCCAGCAGTTCCTCGGACAGGACTAATTCTGGGGCCAACGTCCTGACTTTC.

This rearrangement joins TRBV30 to TRBJ1-4, with TRBD1 identical over 7 bases. Germline trimming cut 3 bases from V and 10 bases from J; bases unmatched to any gene: 14. The CDR3 is 15 amino acids. The germline V gene encodes CDR1 GTSNPN and CDR2 SVGIG (reference sequence). The CDR3 sequence is CAWSRGGQSSVKLFF. The CDR3, as DNA: TGTGCCTGGAGCAGAGGGGGACAGAGCTCCGTAAAACTGTTTTTT.

This clone was observed a handful of times. This chain uses TRBV7-9 with TRBJ2-7, with D unclear. V was clipped by 4 bases and J by 4 bases, with 14 bases between them. Germline lookup yields CDR1 SEHNR and CDR2 FQNEAQ (reference sequence). The CDR3 sequence is 14 residues long. The CDR3 nucleotides read TGTGCCAGCAGCTCTTGGGGTGGTTCGTACGAGCAGTACTTC. Translating gives CASSSWGGSYEQYF. Supplemented by reference TRBV7-9 and TRBJ2-7, the full variable domain reads DTGVSQNPRHKITKRGQNVTFRCDPISEHNRLYWYRQTLGQGPEFLTYFQNEAQLEKSRLLSDRFSAERPKGSFSTLEIQRTEQGDSAMYLCASSSWGGSYEQYFGPGTRLTVT.

This clone was found a few times. V is TRBV6-6 and J is TRBJ1-2; no definite D call. This CDR3 contains 15 residues. Germline loops: CDR1 MNHNY, CDR2 SVGAGI (reference sequence). Trimming shortened V by 4 bases and J by 6 bases, and 18 bases separated the two germline ends. CDR3 nucleotide sequence: TGTGCCAGCAGTTTCGCGGGCCAGATCATGGATGGCTACACCTTC. Translated, it gives CASSFAGQIMDGYTF.

This clone showed up just a few times. V usage is TRBV9 and J usage is TRBJ1-1; the match to TRBD1 covers 9 bases. Looked up from germline, CDR1 is SGDLS and CDR2 is YYNGEE. V was pared by 3 bases and J by 5 bases, with 5 bases of the junction left unmatched. This CDR3 is 14 amino acids long. The CDR3: CASSAGQGRTEAFF. The CDR3 coding sequence is TGTGCCAGCAGCGCCGGACAGGGGAGAACTGAAGCTTTCTTT.

The CDR3 DNA sequence: TGCAGTGCCCCCGGGGCCTATGGCTACACCTTC. It encodes CSAPGAYGYTF. The chain joins TRBV20-1 to TRBJ1-2, with D perhaps TRBD1 (5 bases). In germline, CDR1 is DFQATT, CDR2 SNEGSKA (reference sequence). V gave up 6 bases and J gave up 4 bases, with 9 bases separating them. The CDR3 sequence is 11 residues long.

This clone was detected a few times. The rearrangement uses TRBV4-3 and TRBJ2-3; 12 nucleotides line up with TRBD2. The ends lost 2 bases at V and 7 bases at J; junction bases unmatched: 4. Germline loops: CDR1 LGHNA, CDR2 YSLEER. There are 15 residues in the CDR3. CDR3 nucleotides: TGCGCCAGCAGCCAACTGACTAGCGGGAGATATACGCAGTATTTT. Amino acids: CASSQLTSGRYTQYF.

Here the CDR3 reads CASSLLTGPGTDTQYF. CDR3 nucleotide sequence: TGTGCCAGCAGCTTATTGACAGGGCCGGGGACAGATACGCAGTATTTT. The V gene is TRBV11-2, the J gene TRBJ2-3, with 7 nucleotides matching TRBD1. V shed 2 bases and J 3 bases; nucleotides not matched to a gene: 8. Germline CDR1 reads SGHAT; CDR2 reads FQNNGV. This CDR3 has 16 residues.